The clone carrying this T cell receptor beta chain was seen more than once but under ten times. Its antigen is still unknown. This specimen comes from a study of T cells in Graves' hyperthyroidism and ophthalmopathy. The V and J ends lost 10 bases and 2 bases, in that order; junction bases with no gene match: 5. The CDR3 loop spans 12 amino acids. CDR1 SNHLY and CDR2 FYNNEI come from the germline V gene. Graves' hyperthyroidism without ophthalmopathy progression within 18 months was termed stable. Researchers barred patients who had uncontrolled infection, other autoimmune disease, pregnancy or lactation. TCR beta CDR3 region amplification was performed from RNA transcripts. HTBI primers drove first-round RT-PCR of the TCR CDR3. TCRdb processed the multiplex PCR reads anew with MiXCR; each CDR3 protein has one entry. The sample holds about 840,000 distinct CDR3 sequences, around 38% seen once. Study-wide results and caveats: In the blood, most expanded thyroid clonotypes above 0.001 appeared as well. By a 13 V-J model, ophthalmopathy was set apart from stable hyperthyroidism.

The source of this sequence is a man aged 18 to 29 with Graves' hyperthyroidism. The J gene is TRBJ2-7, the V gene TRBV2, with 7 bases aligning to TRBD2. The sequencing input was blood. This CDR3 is CAIGGLTYEQYF. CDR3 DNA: TGTGCCATCGGGGGGTTAACCTACGAGCAGTACTTC.